This T cell receptor (beta chain) was captured by sequencing in a study of cytomegalovirus exposure and HLA in healthy donors. Study-wide findings and caveats: V segments that were indistinguishable, TRBV6-2 and TRBV6-3 among them, were omitted from analysis. Despite most TCR sequences being rare, some public TCRs occurred in many donors. Near-uniform donor sequencing depth was presumed by presence/absence analyses.

Germline CDR1 and CDR2: ENHRY and SYGVKD. V dropped 4 bases and J dropped 3; count of bases not matched to a gene: 6. The CDR3 is 16 residues long. In the case of this clone: No antigen is known for it.

This PCR relied on a set of 60 Vbeta primers and 13 Jbeta primers. Libraries were prepared by immunoSEQ multiplex PCR; TCRdb keeps only in-frame clonotypes and omits some of them. The top ten clones hold 3% to 3.5% of a sample with about 77,000 clones, about four fifths of them seen once. The TCR originated in a man aged 35 to 55 in good health and CMV-seronegative. This chain connects TRBV10-3 to TRBJ1-3; 10 nucleotides align to TRBD1. Sequenced sample: PBMCs. In DNA form, the CDR3 reads TGTGCCATCAGTGCCGGGACAGGGGTGCGTGGAAACACCATATATTTT. Translating gives CAISAGTGVRGNTIYF.